The 15 T cell receptor beta chains given below trace back to one sample, sequenced in a study of cytomegalovirus exposure and HLA in healthy donors. With 60 Vbeta and 13 Jbeta primers, the PCR was carried out. The method was immunoSEQ multiplex PCR; TCRdb's version includes in-frame clones alone and lacks a portion of them. The table includes roughly 140,000 clones, around 82% detected once. Sequenced sample: PBMCs. These receptors were obtained from a woman between 50 and 59 years old in good health and CMV-seropositive.

This clone occurred a few times. The gene calls are TRBV29-1 and TRBJ2-3, with TRBD2 as a possible D gene (5 bases). The CDR3 spans 14 residues. Per germline, CDR1 SQVTM and CDR2 ANQGSEA. Trimming stripped 7 bases from V and 0 bases from J, with 14 bases between. The chain's CDR3 is CSAEGDASTDTQYF. For the CDR3, the DNA is TGCAGCGCCGAGGGCGATGCTAGCACAGATACGCAGTATTTT.

V gene TRBV12-2 combines with J gene TRBJ2-4; TRBD1, the D gene given by the table, was not confirmed from the DNA. TRBV12-2 is described as a pseudogene. The CDR3 is 15 residues long. CDR3 coding DNA: TGTGCAAGTCGCCCAGATAATGGCGCCAAAAACATTCAGTACTTC. The encoded protein is CASRPDNGAKNIQYF.

V and J are TRBV11-2 and TRBJ2-3; TRBD1 is a possible D gene (5 bases). The CDR3 extends over 15 amino acids. Trimming left V 5 bases short and J 2 bases short, with 14 bases between. Per germline, CDR1 SGHAT and CDR2 FQNNGV. CDR3: CASSPQGRFTDTQYF. The CDR3 DNA sequence: TGTGCCAGCAGCCCCCAGGGCCGCTTCACAGATACGCAGTATTTT. Full variable domain (rest looked up from reference TRBV11-2 and TRBJ2-3): EAGVAQSPRYKIIEKRQSVAFWCNPISGHATLYWYQQILGQGPKLLIQFQNNGVVDDSQLPKDRFSAERLKGVDSTLKIQPAKLEDSAVYLCASSPQGRFTDTQYFGPGTRLTVL.

The gene calls are TRBV5-1 and TRBJ2-4; 7 positions match TRBD2. V shed 4 bases and J 6 bases; nucleotides not matched to a gene: 16. The CDR3 runs to 17 residues. Germline loops: CDR1 SGHRS, CDR2 YFSETQ. The chain's CDR3 is CASSRNIGTGGLNIQYF. The CDR3 coding sequence is TGCGCCAGCAGCCGGAATATCGGCACGGGGGGACTAAACATTCAGTACTTC.

The chain combines TRBV4-2 with TRBJ2-4; 8 nucleotides agree with TRBD1. Trimming cost V 2 bases and J 5 bases; bases outside gene matches: 5. The CDR3 contains 15 residues. Germline assignment: CDR1 LGHNA and CDR2 YNFKEQ. CDR3: CASSQRATGENIQYF. DNA for the CDR3: TGTGCCAGCAGCCAAAGGGCGACAGGGGAAAACATTCAGTACTTC.

This clone has a handful of counts. The J gene is TRBJ2-7, the V gene TRBV10-2; unclear D gene. The CDR3 is 14 amino acids. V gave up 0 bases and J gave up 2 bases, with 8 bases separating them. Germline V gene lookup returns CDR1 WSHSY and CDR2 SAAADI. The CDR3 nucleotides read TGCGCCAGCAGTGAGTCTGGGCTAACCTACGAGCAGTACTTC. This gives the protein CASSESGLTYEQYF.

The chain joins TRBV27 to TRBJ1-1; perhaps TRBD1 as D (6 bases). The germline gives CDR1 MNHEY, CDR2 SMNVEV (reference sequence). This CDR3 is 11 amino acids long. The ends were cut back, 6 bases at V and 5 bases at J, with 7 bases in the middle. Here the CDR3 reads CASRTGTEAFF. The CDR3 DNA sequence: TGTGCCAGCAGAACAGGGACTGAAGCTTTCTTT.

The sample holds a few counts of this clone. The chain combines TRBV6-1 with TRBJ2-1; a weak D match, TRBD1 (6 bases). CDR3 length equals 13 residues. Germline CDR1 MNHNS, CDR2 SASEGT. V was trimmed by 7 bases and J by 3 bases, leaving 10 bases between them. The CDR3 nucleotides are TGTGCCAGCACCCGGGACATCTACAATGAGCAGTTCTTC. Protein sequence: CASTRDIYNEQFF.

This rearrangement joins TRBV9 to TRBJ2-6; possible D gene TRBD2, 6 bases. V was pared by 4 bases and J by 2 bases, with 16 bases between. Germline values: CDR1 SGDLS, CDR2 YYNGEE. The CDR3 covers 17 residues. CDR3 sequence reads: CASSSDGGKPGANVLTF. In DNA, the CDR3 is TGTGCCAGCAGCTCTGATGGAGGGAAACCTGGGGCCAACGTCCTGACTTTC.

This clone was recorded a few times. The V call is TRBV7-3, the J call TRBJ2-5, with D perhaps matching TRBD2 (6 bases). The V and J ends lost 0 bases and 5 bases respectively, with 13 bases between them. Germline lookup yields CDR1 SGHTA and CDR2 FQGTGA. The CDR3 has 15 residues. The CDR3 here is CASSLTSGVWETQYF. DNA of the CDR3: TGTGCCAGCAGCTTAACTTCGGGGGTCTGGGAGACCCAGTACTTC.

The rearrangement joins TRBV14 to TRBJ2-1, with 10 bases aligning to TRBD2. The CDR3 consists of 16 residues. Germline V gene data show CDR1 as SGHDN and CDR2 as FVKESK. Trimming cost V 4 bases and J 3 bases; bases outside gene matches: 6. The CDR3 loop reads CASSPPWTSGYNEQFF. The CDR3 nucleotides are TGTGCCAGCAGCCCCCCTTGGACTAGCGGCTACAATGAGCAGTTCTTC.

The chain links TRBV7-2 to TRBJ1-2; the D is unclear. With 5 bases removed from V and 4 bases from J, the gap between germline ends came to 29 bases. This CDR3 has 19 residues. Germline-derived CDR1 and CDR2 are SGHTA and FQGNSA. The DNA of the CDR3 is TGTGCCAGCAGCCACACTTCACTTCAGCGTAGTTCCTCCTTCTATGGCTACACCTTC. Translated, it gives CASSHTSLQRSSSFYGYTF.

This sequence joins TRBV27 and TRBJ2-7; a weak D match, TRBD1 (6 bases). The CDR3 runs 14 residues. CDR1 and CDR2 (germline): MNHEY, SMNVEV (reference sequence). V was cut by 8 bases and J by 2 bases, with 16 bases left in between. The CDR3 DNA reads TGTGCCAGCCGTGGACAGCCAAAGCCCTACGAGCAGTACTTC. This encodes CASRGQPKPYEQYF.

This clone showed up just a few times. This chain uses TRBV27 with TRBJ1-2; 7 nucleotides align to TRBD1. The CDR3 loop spans 14 amino acids. V gave up 3 bases and J gave up 1 base; unmatched junction bases: 2. Germline loops: CDR1 MNHEY, CDR2 SMNVEV (reference sequence). DNA of the CDR3: TGTGCCAGCAGTTTCTCAGGGGGTAACTATGGCTACACCTTC. Its protein product is CASSFSGGNYGYTF.

V usage is TRBV5-1 and J usage is TRBJ2-3; TRBD2 is a possible D gene (5 bases). V was clipped by 0 bases and J by 4 bases, with 15 bases between them. Germline V gene sequence: CDR1 SGHRS, CDR2 YFSETQ. This CDR3 has 16 amino acids. The CDR3, as DNA: TGCGCCAGCAGCTTGGGGTCAGCGGCCCACTCAGATACGCAGTATTTT. This translates into CASSLGSAAHSDTQYF. Based on the CDR3 plus reference TRBV5-1 and TRBJ2-3, the full variable domain is KAGVTQTPRYLIKTRGQQVTLSCSPISGHRSVSWYQQTPGQGLQFLFEYFSETQRNKGNFPGRFSGRQFSNSRSEMNVSTLELGDSALYLCASSLGSAAHSDTQYFGPGTRLTVL.